This paragraph covers one T cell receptor beta chain sequence. Original methodology: Amplified reference gene primers provided the basis for estimating nucleated cell counts. The assay was immunoSEQ multiplex PCR, and TCRdb's table has in-frame clones only and misses some. V and J calls plus clone size are reproduced from that table; the DNA served to infer D and trimming. The repertoire holds a few hundred thousand clones, with approximately 88% as singletons. All enrollees were about 18 to 89 years old and from under 25 US areas. The data derive from a study of blood T cell repertoires in COVID-19. This TCR derives from a man aged 18 to 30 with acute COVID-19. Sequenced input: PBMCs or T cells enriched from blood (not recorded which).

DNA for the CDR3: TGTGCCAGCAGCTTAGCTTTGCGGGAGGGAAGGTTTGGTGAGCAGTTCTTC. Protein product: CASSLALREGRFGEQFF. The rearrangement uses TRBV7-2 and TRBJ2-1, with TRBD2 matching 9 bases. Germline V gives CDR1 SGHTA, CDR2 FQGNSA. The CDR3 totals 17 residues. J lost 9 bases, V lost 0 bases, and 12 bases had no gene match.